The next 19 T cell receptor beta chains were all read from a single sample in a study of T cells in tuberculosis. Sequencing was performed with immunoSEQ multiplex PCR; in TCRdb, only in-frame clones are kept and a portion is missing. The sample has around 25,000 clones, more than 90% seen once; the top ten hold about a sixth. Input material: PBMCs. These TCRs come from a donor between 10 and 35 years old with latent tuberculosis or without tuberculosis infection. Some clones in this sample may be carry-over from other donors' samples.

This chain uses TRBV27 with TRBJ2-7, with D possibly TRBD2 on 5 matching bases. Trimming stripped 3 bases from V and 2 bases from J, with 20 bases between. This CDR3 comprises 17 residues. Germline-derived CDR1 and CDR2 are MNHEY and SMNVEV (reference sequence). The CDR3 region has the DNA TGTGCCAGCAGTTTCGCTCCAACTAGGATCCCCACCTACGAGCAGTACTTC. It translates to CASSFAPTRIPTYEQYF.

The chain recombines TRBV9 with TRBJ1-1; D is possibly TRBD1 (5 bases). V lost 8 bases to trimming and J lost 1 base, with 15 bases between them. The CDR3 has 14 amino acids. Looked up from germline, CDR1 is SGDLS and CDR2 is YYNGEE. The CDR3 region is CASAGARGNTEAFF. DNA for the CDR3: TGTGCCAGTGCTGGGGCACGCGGGAACACTGAAGCTTTCTTT.

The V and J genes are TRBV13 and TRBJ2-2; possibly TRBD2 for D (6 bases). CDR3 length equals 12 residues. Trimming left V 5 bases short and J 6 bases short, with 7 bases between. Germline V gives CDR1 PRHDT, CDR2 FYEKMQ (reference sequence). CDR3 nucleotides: TGTGCCAGCAGCCGACTAGCCGGGGAGCTGTTTTTT. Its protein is CASSRLAGELFF.

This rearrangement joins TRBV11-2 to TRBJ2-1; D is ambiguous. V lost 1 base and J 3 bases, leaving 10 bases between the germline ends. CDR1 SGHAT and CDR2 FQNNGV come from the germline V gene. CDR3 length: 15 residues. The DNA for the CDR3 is TGTGCCAGCAGCTTAGGGGCCTCAGACTACAATGAGCAGTTCTTC. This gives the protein CASSLGASDYNEQFF. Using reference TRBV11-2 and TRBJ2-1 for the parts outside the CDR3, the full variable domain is EAGVAQSPRYKIIEKRQSVAFWCNPISGHATLYWYQQILGQGPKLLIQFQNNGVVDDSQLPKDRFSAERLKGVDSTLKIQPAKLEDSAVYLCASSLGASDYNEQFFGPGTRLTVL.

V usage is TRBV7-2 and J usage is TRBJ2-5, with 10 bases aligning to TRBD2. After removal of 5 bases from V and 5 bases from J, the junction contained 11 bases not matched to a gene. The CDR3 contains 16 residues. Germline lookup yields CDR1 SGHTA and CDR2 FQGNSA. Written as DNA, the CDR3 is TGTGCCAGCAGCCCAGTCGGACTAGCGGTAGGGGAGACCCAGTACTTC. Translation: CASSPVGLAVGETQYF.

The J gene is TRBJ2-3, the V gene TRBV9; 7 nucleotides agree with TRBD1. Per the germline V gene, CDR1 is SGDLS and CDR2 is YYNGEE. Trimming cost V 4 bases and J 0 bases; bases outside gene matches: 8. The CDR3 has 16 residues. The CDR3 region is CASSIRQGASTDTQYF. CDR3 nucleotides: TGTGCCAGCAGCATCAGACAGGGTGCCAGCACAGATACGCAGTATTTT.

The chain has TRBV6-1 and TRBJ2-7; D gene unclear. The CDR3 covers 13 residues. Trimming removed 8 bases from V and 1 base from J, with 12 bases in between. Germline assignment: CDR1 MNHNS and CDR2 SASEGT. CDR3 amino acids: CASGKGVSYEQYF. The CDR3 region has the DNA TGTGCCAGCGGAAAAGGAGTTTCCTACGAGCAGTACTTC.

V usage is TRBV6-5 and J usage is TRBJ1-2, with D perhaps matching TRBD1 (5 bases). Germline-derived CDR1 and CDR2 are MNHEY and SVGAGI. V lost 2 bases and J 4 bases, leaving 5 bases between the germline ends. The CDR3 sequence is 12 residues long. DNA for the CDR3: TGTGCCAGCAGTTACAGGGGCTATGGCTACACCTTC. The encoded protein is CASSYRGYGYTF.

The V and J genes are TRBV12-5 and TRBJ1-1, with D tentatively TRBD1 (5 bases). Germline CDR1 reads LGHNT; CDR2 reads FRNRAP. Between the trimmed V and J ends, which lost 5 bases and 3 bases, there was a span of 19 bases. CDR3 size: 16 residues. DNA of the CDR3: TGTGCTAGTGGTCCCGGGGGTGGGGGACGGGACACTGAAGCTTTCTTT. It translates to CASGPGGGGRDTEAFF.

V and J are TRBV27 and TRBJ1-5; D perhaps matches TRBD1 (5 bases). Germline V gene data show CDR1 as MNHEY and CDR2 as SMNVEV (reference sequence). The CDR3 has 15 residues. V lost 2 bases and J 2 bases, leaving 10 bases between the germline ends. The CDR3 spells CASSLGGFGNQPQHF. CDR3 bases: TGTGCCAGCAGTTTAGGGGGGTTTGGCAATCAGCCCCAGCATTTT.

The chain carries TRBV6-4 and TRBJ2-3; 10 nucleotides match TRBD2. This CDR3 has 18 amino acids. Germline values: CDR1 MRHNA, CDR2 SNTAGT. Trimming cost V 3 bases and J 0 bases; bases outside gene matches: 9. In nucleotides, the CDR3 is TGTGCCAGCAGTGAAGGGATCCGGACTAGCGGAAGCACAGATACGCAGTATTTT. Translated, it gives CASSEGIRTSGSTDTQYF.

The CDR3 DNA is TGTGCCAGCAGAGAGAGAGGGGGCGAGGCCCCGCCCCAGCATTTT. Translation: CASRERGGEAPPQHF. This chain joins TRBV6-5 and TRBJ1-5; 7 positions match TRBD1. Trimming cost V 6 bases and J 9 bases; bases outside gene matches: 14. CDR1 and CDR2 (germline): MNHEY, SVGAGI. The CDR3 contains 15 residues.

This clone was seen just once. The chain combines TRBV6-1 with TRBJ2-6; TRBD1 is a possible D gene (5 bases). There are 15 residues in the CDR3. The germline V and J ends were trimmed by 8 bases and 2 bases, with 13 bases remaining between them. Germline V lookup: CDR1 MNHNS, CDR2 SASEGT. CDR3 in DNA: TGTGCCAGCCGCCTAGAAGGGGCTGGGGCCAACGTCCTGACTTTC. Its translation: CASRLEGAGANVLTF.

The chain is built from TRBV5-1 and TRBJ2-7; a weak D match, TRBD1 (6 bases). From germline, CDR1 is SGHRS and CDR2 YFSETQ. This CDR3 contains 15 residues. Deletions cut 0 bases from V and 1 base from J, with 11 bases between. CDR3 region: CASSLAGRGSYEQYF. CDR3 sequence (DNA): TGCGCCAGCAGCTTGGCCGGCAGGGGTTCCTACGAGCAGTACTTC.

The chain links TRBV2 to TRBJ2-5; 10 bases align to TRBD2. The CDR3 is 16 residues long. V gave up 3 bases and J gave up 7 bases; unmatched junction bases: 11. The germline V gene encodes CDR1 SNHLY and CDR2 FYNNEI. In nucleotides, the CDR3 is TGTGCCAGCAGTGACCCAGCGCTAGCGGGGGCCGCGACCCAGTACTTC. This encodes CASSDPALAGAATQYF.

CDR3 protein: CSVRGLAEIPDTQYF. CDR3 coding DNA: TGCAGCGTCCGCGGACTAGCGGAAATCCCAGATACGCAGTATTTT. This chain connects TRBV29-1 to TRBJ2-3; 10 bases match TRBD2. Germline V gene data show CDR1 as SQVTM and CDR2 as ANQGSEA. V trimming: 6 bases; J trimming: 4 bases; junction bases outside the gene matches: 10. The CDR3 sequence is 15 residues long.

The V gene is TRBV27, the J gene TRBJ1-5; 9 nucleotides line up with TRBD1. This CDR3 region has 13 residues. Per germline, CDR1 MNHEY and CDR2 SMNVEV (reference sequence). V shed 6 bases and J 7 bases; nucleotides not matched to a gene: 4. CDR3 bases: TGTGCCAGCAGCCCGGACAGGGGCCAGCCCCAGCATTTT. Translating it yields CASSPDRGQPQHF.

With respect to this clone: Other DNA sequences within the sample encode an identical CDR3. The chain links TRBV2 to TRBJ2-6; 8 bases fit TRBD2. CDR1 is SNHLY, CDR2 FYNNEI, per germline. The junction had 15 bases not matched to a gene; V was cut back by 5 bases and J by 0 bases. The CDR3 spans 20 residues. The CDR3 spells CASSSWGRRGAFSGANVLTF. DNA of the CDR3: TGTGCCAGCAGTTCCTGGGGGCGGCGGGGGGCCTTCTCTGGGGCCAACGTCCTGACTTTC.

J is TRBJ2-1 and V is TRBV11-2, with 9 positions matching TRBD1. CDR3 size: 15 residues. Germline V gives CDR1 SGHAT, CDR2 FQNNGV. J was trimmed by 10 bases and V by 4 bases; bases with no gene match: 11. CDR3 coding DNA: TGTGCCAGCAGCTCGATTAGGACAGGGGACAGAGAGCAGTTCTTC. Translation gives CASSSIRTGDREQFF. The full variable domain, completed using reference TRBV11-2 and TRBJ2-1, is EAGVAQSPRYKIIEKRQSVAFWCNPISGHATLYWYQQILGQGPKLLIQFQNNGVVDDSQLPKDRFSAERLKGVDSTLKIQPAKLEDSAVYLCASSSIRTGDREQFFGPGTRLTVL.